This T cell receptor (beta chain) was recorded in a study of blood T cell repertoires in COVID-19. Study background: T cells, B-cell-depleted T cells, or PBMCs provided the cDNA or gDNA that served as material.

How the authors handled the data: How many nucleated cells were present was estimated from reference gene primer amplification. Generated by immunoSEQ multiplex PCR, the TCRdb table keeps only in-frame clones and is missing some. The V and J calls and the clone size are those of that table, but D and trimming were determined from the DNA. Of roughly 130,000 clones listed, 80% to 90% are singletons. The V and J ends lost 6 bases and 3 bases, in that order; junction bases with no gene match: 6. There are 15 residues in the CDR3. Germline V gene lookup returns CDR1 MNHEY and CDR2 SVGAGI. The genes are TRBV6-5 and TRBJ2-1; TRBD1 agrees at 9 bases. The sequenced material came from peripheral blood. This receptor was identified in a woman in her fifties or sixties with acute or convalescent COVID-19. The CDR3 protein is CASRTGQGYYNEQFF. In nucleotides, the CDR3 is TGTGCCAGCAGGACAGGACAGGGGTACTACAATGAGCAGTTCTTC.